What follows is one TCR beta chain and its context. Its antigen target is currently unknown. The record has no base qualities; no much larger clone is one base away. From the cysteine up to the phenylalanine, the CDR3 has a length of 14 residues. The only DNA kept is the CDR3, 42 bases in frame from the first base. According to the germline V gene, CDR1 reads SQVTM and CDR2 reads ANQGSEA. The germline V and J ends show losses of 6 bases and 4 bases respectively, and no gene match explains 9 bases of the junction. The data originate from a study of T cell changes during pregnancy in multiple sclerosis (dated by TCRdb to about 2019). Regarding the study in general: The study looked at changes in the T cell repertoire across pregnancy in women with multiple sclerosis.

The library relied on the immunoSEQ multiplex PCR assay. Imported from immuneACCESS, the table was reduced by TCRdb to in-frame sequences with V and J called. These copies leave out some clones; in studies compared against another copy, an unresolved V gene accounts for under half, and the cause of the remainder is not known. The sample table lists roughly 18,000 clones, more than 75% of them with a count of one. The ten largest clones represent about 1.3% of the sample. Material: CD4+ T cells from peripheral blood mononuclear cells, obtained in the first trimester of pregnancy. This receptor was taken from a female donor in good health, enrolled as a control in a pregnancy study. Here the chain combines TRBV29-1 and TRBJ1-2; 9 nucleotides in the junction match TRBD1. The sequence in DNA is TGCAGCGTACAACAGGGGGCGCTTGGCTATGGCTACACCTTC. Its protein product is CSVQQGALGYGYTF.